This T cell receptor (beta chain) was recorded in a study of blood T cell repertoires in COVID-19. About the research overall: Recovered participants had two consecutive negative NP/OP PCR tests, healthcare professional clearance, or symptom resolution. Sample material is recorded as cDNA or gDNA derived from T cells, B-cell-depleted T cells, or PBMCs. Collection of acute and convalescent COVID-19 samples took place in the United States, Italy and Spain.

J was trimmed by 4 bases and V by 6 bases; bases with no gene match: 10. The germline V gene has CDR1 SGHTS and CDR2 YDEGEE. The CDR3 runs to 16 residues. The repertoire was sequenced with immunoSEQ multiplex PCR; TCRdb's copy has only in-frame clones and lacks some. The repertoire holds 200,000 to 250,000 clones, with less than 90% as singletons. Enrollees, roughly 18 to 95 years old, lived in 24 US areas. The source material was PBMCs or T cells enriched from blood (not recorded which). The rearrangement joins TRBV5-8 to TRBJ2-3, with 11 bases aligning to TRBD2. The receptor's source is a woman aged 45-59 years in a cohort exposed to, infected with or recovered from COVID-19 (not recorded which). The CDR3 region has the DNA TGTGCCAGCATTCCCTATAGCGGGGGGGCCCCAGATACGCAGTATTTT. It translates to CASIPYSGGAPDTQYF.